The clone carrying this T cell receptor beta chain was observed a single time. Its cognate antigen is unknown. From germline, CDR1 is SEHNR and CDR2 FQNEAQ (reference sequence). V was shortened by 5 bases and J by 5 bases, with 9 bases between the two germline ends. The CDR3 loop spans 12 amino acids. The data were obtained in a study of CD8+CD57+ T cells in acquired aplastic anemia. Study information: Sorted cells (CD4+ and CD8+) yielded DNA amounts that averaged roughly 3.2 ug. In CD4+ cells, healthy donors produced an average of about 11 million reads.

Study-level findings and limits: Patients showed no significant difference from controls in CD8+ Simpson's diversity.

Profiling that covered TCR beta VDJ and CDR3 relied on genomic DNA as its template. TCRdb recomputed calls from the reads with MiXCR, one row per CDR3 protein. There are some 240,000 distinct CDR3 sequences in the sample; 30% to 40% occur only once, and around 1.1% lies in the top ten. Input material: sorted CD4+, CD8+, or CD8+CD57+ T cells (not recorded which) from PBMCs. The sequence came from a human donor in good health, serving as a control. The rearrangement uses TRBV7-9 and TRBJ2-5; D unresolved. This CDR3 is CASSMVGETQYF. The DNA of the CDR3 is TGTGCCAGCAGCATGGTGGGGGAGACCCAGTACTTC.